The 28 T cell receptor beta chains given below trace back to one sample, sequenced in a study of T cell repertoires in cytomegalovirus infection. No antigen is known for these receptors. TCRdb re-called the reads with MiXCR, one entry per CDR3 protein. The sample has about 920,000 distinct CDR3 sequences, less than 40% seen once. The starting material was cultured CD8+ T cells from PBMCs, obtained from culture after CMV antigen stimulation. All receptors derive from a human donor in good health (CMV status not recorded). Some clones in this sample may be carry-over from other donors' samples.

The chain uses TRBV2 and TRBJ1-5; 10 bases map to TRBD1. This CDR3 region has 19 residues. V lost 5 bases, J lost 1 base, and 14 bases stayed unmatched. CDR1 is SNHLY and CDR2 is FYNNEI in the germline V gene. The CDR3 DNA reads TGTGCCAGCAGTAACGAAGCATGGACAGGGGGAAGAAGCAATCAGCCCCAGCATTTT. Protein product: CASSNEAWTGGRSNQPQHF.

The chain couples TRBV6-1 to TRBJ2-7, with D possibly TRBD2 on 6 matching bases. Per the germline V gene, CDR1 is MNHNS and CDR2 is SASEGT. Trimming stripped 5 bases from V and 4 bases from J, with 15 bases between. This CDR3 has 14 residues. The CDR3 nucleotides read TGTGCCAGCAGTAAGTCGGGGGTTTCTTACGAGCAGTACTTC. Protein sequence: CASSKSGVSYEQYF.

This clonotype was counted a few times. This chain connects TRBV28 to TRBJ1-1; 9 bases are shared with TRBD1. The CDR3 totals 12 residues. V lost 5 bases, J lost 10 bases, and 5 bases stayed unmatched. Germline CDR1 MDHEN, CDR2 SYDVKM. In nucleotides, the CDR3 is TGTGCCAGCAGTCCCGGGACAGGGCGAGCTTTCTTT. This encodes CASSPGTGRAFF.

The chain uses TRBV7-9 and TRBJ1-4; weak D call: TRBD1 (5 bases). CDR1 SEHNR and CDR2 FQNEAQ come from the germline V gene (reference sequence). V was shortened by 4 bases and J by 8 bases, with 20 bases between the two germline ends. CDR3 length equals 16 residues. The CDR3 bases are TGTGCCAGCAGCTCCTGGGGGAGGGACTCGGAGGAAAAACTGTTTTTT. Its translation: CASSSWGRDSEEKLFF.

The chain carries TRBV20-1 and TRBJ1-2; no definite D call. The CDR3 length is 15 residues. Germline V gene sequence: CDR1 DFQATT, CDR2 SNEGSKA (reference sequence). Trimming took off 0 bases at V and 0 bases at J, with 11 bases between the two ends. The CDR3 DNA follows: TGCAGTGCTAGAGATCCGAGCGAGACTAACTATGGCTACACCTTC. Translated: CSARDPSETNYGYTF.

This CDR3 reads CASSPLDKQETQYF. CDR3 bases: TGTGCCAGCTCACCGTTGGACAAACAAGAGACCCAGTACTTC. This rearrangement joins TRBV18 to TRBJ2-5, with D tentatively TRBD1 (5 bases). This CDR3 contains 14 residues. The V and J ends lost 3 bases and 2 bases respectively, with 10 bases between them. Per the germline V gene, CDR1 is KGHSH and CDR2 is LQKENI.

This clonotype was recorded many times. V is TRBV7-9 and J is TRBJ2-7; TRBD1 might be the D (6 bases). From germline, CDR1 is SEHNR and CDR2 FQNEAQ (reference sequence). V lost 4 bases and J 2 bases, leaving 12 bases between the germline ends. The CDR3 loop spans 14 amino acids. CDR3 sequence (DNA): TGTGCCAGCAGCTCACAGGGTAGGCCCTACGAGCAGTACTTC. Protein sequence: CASSSQGRPYEQYF.

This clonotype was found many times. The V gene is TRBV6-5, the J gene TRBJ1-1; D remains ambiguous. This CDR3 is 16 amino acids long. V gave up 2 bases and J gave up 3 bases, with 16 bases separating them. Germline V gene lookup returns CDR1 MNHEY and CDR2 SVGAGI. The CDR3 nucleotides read TGTGCCAGCAGTTACGCAACCCGAGGCTACGACACTGAAGCTTTCTTT. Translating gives CASSYATRGYDTEAFF.

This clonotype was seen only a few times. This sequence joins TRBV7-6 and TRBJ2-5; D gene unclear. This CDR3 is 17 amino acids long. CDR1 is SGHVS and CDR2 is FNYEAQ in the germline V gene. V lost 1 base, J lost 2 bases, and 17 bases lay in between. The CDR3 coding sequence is TGTGCCAGCAGCTTAGTGTCTAGTTACTCGCATCAAGAGACCCAGTACTTC. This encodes CASSLVSSYSHQETQYF.

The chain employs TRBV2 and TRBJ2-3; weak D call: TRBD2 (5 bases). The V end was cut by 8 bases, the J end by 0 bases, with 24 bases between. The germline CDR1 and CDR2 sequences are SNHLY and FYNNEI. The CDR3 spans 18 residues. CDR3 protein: CASSAQEPLGLSTDTQYF. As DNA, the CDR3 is TGTGCCAGCTCCGCCCAAGAACCCCTCGGACTTAGCACAGATACGCAGTATTTT.

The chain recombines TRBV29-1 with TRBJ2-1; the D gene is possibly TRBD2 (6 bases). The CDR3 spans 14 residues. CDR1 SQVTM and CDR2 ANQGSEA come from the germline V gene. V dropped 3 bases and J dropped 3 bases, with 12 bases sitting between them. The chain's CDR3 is CSVDGTHLYNEQFF. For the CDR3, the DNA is TGCAGCGTTGACGGGACTCACCTCTACAATGAGCAGTTCTTC.

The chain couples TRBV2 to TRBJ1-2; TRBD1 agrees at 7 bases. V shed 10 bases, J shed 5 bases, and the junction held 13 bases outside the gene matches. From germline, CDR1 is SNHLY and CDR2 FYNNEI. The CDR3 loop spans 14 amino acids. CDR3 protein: CATLSGQLLYGYTF. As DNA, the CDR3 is TGTGCCACCCTCTCGGGACAGCTCCTTTATGGCTACACCTTC.

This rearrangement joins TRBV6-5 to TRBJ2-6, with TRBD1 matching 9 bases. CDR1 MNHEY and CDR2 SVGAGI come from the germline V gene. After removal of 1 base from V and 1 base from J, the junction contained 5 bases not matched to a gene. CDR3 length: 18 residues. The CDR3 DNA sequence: TGTGCCAGCAGTTACTGGGACAGGGCTTATTCTGGGGCCAACGTCCTGACTTTC. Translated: CASSYWDRAYSGANVLTF.

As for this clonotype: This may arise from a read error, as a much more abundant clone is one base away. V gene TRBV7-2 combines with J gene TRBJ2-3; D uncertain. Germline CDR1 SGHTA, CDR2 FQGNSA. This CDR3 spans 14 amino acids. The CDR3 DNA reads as TGTGTCAGCAGCTATGGGGTATTTGCAGATACGCAGTATTTT. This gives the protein CVSSYGVFADTQYF.

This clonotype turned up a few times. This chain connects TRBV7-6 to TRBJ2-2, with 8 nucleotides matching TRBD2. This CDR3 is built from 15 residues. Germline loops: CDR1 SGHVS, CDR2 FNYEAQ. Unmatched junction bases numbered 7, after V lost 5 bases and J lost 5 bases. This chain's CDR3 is CASSTGGAGTGELFF. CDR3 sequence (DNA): TGTGCCAGCAGCACCGGGGGGGCGGGGACCGGGGAGCTGTTTTTT.

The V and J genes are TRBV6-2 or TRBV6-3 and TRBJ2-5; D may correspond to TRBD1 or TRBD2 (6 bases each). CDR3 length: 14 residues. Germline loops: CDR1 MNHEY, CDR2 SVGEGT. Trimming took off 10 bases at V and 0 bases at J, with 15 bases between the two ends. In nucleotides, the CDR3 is TGTGCCAACTACCCCGGGGGCTACCAAGAGACCCAGTACTTC. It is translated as CANYPGGYQETQYF.

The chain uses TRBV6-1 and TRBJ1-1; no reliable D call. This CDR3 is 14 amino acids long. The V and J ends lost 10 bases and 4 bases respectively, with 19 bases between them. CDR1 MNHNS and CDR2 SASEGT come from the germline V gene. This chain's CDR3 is CAMELWLGGTEAFF. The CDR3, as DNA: TGTGCCATGGAACTGTGGCTGGGTGGCACTGAAGCTTTCTTT.

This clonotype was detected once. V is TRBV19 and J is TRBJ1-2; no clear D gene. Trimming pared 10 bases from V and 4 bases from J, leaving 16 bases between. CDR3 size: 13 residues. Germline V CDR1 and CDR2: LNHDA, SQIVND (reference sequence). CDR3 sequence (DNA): TGTGCCACCGGCAGTCGGTTTTTCTATGGCTACACCTTC. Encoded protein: CATGSRFFYGYTF.

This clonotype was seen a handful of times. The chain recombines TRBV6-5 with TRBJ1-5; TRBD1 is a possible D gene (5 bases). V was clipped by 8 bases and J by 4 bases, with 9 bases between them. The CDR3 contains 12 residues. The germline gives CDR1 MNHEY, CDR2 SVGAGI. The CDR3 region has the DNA TGTGCCAGCTGGGAGGGGAATCAGCCCCAGCATTTT. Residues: CASWEGNQPQHF.

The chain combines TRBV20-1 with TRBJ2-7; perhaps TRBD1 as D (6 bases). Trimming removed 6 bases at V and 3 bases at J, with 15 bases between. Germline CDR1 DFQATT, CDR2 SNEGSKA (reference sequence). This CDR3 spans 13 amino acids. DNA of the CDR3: TGCAGTGCCCCAGCGCGAGGGGGCTACGAGCAGTACTTC. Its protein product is CSAPARGGYEQYF.

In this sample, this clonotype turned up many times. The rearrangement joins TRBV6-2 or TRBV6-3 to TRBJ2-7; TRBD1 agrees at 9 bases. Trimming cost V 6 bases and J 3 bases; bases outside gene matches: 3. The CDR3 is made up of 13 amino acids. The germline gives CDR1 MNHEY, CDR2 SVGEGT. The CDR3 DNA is TGTGCCAGCAGCTGGGGACAGGGCTACGAGCAGTACGTC. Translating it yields CASSWGQGYEQYV.

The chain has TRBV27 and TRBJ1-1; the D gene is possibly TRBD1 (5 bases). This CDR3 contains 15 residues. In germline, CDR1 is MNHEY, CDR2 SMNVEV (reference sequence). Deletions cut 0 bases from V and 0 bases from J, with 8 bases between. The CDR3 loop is CASSLSAGMNTEAFF. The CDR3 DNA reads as TGTGCCAGCAGTTTATCGGCAGGGATGAACACTGAAGCTTTCTTT.

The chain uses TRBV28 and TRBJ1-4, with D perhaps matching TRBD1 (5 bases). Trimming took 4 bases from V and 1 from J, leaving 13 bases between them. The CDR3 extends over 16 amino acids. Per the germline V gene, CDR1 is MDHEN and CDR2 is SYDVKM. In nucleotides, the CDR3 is TGTGCCAGCAGTTACAGCCGGGGGGTAACTAATGAAAAACTGTTTTTT. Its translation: CASSYSRGVTNEKLFF.

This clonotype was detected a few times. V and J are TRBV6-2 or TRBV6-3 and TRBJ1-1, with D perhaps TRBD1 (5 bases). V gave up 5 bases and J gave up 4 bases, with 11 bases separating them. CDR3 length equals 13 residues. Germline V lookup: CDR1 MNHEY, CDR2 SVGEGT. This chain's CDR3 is CASSPGLSTEAFF. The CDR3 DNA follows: TGTGCCAGCAGTCCGGGACTCAGCACTGAAGCTTTCTTT.

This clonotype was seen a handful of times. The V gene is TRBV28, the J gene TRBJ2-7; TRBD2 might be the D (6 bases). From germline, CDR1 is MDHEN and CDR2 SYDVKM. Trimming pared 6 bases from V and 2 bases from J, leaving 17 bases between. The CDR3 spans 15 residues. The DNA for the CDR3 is TGTGCCAGCAGCCGCCTAGGGACTCCCGCCTACGAGCAGTACGTC. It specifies CASSRLGTPAYEQYV.

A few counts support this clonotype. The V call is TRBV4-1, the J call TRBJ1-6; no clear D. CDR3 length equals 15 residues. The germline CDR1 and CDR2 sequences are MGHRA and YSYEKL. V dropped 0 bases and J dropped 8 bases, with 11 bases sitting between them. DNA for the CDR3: TGCGCCAGCAGCCAAGATGGGAGGGTTGATTCACCCCTCCACTTT. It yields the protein CASSQDGRVDSPLHF.

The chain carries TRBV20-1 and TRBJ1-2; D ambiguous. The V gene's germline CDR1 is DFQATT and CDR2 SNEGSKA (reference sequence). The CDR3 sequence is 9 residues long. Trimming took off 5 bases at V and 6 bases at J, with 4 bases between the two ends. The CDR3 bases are TGCAGTGCTCGAAATGGCTACACCTTC. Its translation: CSARNGYTF.

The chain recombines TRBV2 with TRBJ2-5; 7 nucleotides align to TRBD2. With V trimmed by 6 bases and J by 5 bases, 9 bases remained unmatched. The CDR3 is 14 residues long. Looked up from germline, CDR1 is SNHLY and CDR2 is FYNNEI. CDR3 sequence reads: CASSMTSRRETQYF. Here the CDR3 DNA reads TGTGCCAGCAGCATGACTAGCAGGCGGGAGACCCAGTACTTC.